The text below deals with one T cell receptor (beta chain). What it binds is not known. These data belong to a study of T cell responses to AZD1222 COVID-19 vaccine. Study as a whole: Pooling covered second doses at about 4 or about 12 weeks.

The CDR3 covers 15 residues. The ends were cut back, 0 bases at V and 6 bases at J, with 12 bases in the middle. Germline V gene data show CDR1 as MGHRA and CDR2 as YSYEKL. Clones were sequenced by immunoSEQ multiplex PCR, and TCRdb holds only the in-frame ones, with some missing. This sample carries about 120,000 clones, about 90% of them seen once, and the ten largest clones take around 1.7%. Overall study results and limits: Unmutated regions of variants are reportedly targeted by nearly half of spike-specific TCRs. Sampled repertoires all dated from after the peak T cell response. Two AZD1222 administrations were followed by greater Spike-specific TCR breadth and depth.

Sequenced material: peripheral blood, taken on day 0 of AZD1222 vaccination. The chain links TRBV4-1 to TRBJ2-1; perhaps TRBD1 as D (6 bases). The clonotype originates from an adult in good health. The CDR3 coding sequence is TGCGCCAGCAGCCAAGAAGATACAGGGCGCAATGAGCAGTTCTTC. Amino acids: CASSQEDTGRNEQFF.